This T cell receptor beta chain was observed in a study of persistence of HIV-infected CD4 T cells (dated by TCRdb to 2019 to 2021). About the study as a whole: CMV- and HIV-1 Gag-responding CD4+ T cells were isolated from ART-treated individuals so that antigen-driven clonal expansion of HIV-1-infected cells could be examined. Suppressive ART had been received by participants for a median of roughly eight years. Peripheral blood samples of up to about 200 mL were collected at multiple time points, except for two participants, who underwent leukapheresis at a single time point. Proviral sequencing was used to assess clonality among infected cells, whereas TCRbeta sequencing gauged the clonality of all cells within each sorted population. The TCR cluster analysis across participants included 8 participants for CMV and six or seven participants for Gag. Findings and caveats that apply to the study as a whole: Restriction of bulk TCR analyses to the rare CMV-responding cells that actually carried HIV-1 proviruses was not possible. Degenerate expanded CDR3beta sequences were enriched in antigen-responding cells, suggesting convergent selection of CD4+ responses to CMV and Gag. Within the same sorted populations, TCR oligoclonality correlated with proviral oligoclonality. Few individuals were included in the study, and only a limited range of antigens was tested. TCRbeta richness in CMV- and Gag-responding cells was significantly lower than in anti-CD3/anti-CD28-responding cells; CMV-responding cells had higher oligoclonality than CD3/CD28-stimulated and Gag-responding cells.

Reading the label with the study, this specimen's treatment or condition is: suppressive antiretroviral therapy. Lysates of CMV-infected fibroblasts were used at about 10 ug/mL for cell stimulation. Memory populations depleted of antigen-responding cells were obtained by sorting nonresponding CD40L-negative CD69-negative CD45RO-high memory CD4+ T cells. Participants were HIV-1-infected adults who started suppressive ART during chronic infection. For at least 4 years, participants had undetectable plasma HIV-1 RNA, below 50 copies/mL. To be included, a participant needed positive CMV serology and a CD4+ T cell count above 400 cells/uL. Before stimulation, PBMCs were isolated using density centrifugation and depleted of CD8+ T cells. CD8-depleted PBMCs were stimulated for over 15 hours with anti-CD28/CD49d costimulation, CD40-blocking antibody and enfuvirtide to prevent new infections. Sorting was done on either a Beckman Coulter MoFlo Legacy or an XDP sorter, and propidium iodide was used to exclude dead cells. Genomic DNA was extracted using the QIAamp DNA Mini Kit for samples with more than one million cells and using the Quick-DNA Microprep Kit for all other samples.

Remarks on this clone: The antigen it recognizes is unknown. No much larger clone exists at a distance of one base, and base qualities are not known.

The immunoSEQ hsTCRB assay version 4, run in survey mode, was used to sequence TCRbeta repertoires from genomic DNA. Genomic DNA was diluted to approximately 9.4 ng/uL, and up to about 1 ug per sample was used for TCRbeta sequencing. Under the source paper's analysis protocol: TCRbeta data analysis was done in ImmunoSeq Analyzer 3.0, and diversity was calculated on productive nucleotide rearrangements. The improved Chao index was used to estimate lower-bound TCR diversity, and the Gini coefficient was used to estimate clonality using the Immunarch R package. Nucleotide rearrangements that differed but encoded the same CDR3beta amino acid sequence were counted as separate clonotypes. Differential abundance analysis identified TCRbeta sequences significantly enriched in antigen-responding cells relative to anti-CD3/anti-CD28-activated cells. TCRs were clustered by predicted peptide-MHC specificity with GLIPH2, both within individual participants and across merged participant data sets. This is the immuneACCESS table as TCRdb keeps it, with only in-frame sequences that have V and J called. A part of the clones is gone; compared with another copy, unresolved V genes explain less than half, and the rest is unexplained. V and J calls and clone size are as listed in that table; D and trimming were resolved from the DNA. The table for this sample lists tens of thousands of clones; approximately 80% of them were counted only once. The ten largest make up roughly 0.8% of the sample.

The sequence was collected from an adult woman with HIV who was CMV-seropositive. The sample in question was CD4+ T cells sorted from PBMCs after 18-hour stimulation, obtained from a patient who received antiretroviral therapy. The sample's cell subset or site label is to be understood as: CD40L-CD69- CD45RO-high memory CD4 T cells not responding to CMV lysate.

DNA sequence: TGTGCCAGCAGCTTAGGATTCCCGGCGCCGGGCGGGGAGCTGTTTTTT. This gives the protein CASSLGFPAPGGELFF. The sequence links TRBV11-3 to TRBJ2-2; the D gene remains uncertain. The CDR3 has 16 amino acids, counting the end cysteine and phenylalanine. The read is trimmed to its CDR3 DNA, 48 bases read in frame from base 1. Reading the germline V gene gives CDR1 SGHNT and CDR2 YENEEA. V loses 1 base, J loses 7 bases, and the germline ends lie 16 bases apart.